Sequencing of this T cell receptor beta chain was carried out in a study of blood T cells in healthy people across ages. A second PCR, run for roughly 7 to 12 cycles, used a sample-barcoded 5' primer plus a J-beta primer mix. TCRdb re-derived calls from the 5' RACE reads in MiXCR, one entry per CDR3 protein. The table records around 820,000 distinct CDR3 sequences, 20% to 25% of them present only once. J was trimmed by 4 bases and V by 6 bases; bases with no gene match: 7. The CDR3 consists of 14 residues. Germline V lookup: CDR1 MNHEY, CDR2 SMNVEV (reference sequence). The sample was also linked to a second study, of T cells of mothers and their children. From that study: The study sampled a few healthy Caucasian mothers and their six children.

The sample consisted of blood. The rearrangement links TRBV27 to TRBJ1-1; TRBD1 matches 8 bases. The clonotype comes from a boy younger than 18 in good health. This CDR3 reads CASSPRQGFTEAFF. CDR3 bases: TGTGCCAGCAGCCCGAGACAGGGGTTCACTGAAGCTTTCTTT.